This TCR beta chain emerged from a study of blood T cells in healthy people across ages. PCR was performed a second time for about 7 to 12 cycles using a sample-barcoded 5' primer and a J-beta primer mix. TCRdb analysed the 5' RACE reads with MiXCR anew, one entry per CDR3 protein. Of some 1.6 million distinct CDR3 sequences listed, roughly 32% are singletons. CDR3 length equals 19 residues. V gave up 0 bases and J gave up 0 bases, with 19 bases separating them. CDR1 and CDR2 from the germline V gene are SGDLS and YYNGEE. Notes on the study in general: With unsorted PBMCs, a conclusive comparison of naive versus antigen-experienced cells was not possible. Among long-lived donors, naive CD4+ cells were more numerous and diversity higher than in aged donors.

In regard to this clonotype: Its antigen remains unidentified.

The rearrangement uses TRBV9 and TRBJ2-1; possibly TRBD2 for D (5 bases). Sample: blood. This sequence originates from a woman aged 25-40 years in good health. Written as DNA, the CDR3 is TGTGCCAGCAGCGTAGCTACATCGGTCGCAGGAGGCTCCTACAATGAGCAGTTCTTC. This encodes CASSVATSVAGGSYNEQFF.